The sequence of this T cell receptor beta chain was determined in a study of blood T cell repertoires in COVID-19. The length of the CDR3 is 15 residues. V dropped 3 bases and J dropped 7; count of bases not matched to a gene: 9. Germline V gives CDR1 SGHTA, CDR2 FQGNSA. TCRdb's table, derived via immunoSEQ multiplex PCR, lists solely in-frame clones and lacks some. Here the sample spans some 400,000 clones, roughly nine tenths being singletons. The TCR originated in a woman aged 25 to 39 who had recovered from COVID-19. This rearrangement joins TRBV7-2 to TRBJ1-2, with 9 bases matching TRBD1. Sequencing was done on a sample of PBMCs or T cells enriched from blood (not recorded which). CDR3 residues: CASSLTRDRAFGYTF. CDR3 coding DNA: TGTGCCAGCAGCTTGACCCGGGACAGGGCCTTTGGCTACACCTTC.